This section outlines one T cell receptor beta chain sequence together with its context. Its binding antigen is unknown. From each donor, an approximately 2.3 ml peripheral blood sample was collected into PAXgene tubes and kept at -80 degrees C. Without T cell sorting, total RNA was isolated from whole blood using the PAXgene blood miRNA kit on an automated QIAcube. Peripheral blood from monozygotic twin pairs concordant or discordant for inflammatory bowel disease was subjected to deep TCRalpha and TCRbeta repertoire profiling with unique molecular barcoding. Smoking habits were recorded for all twin pairs, with individuals classified as current, former or never smokers. There are 15 amino acids in the CDR3, from cysteine to phenylalanine inclusive. Only the protein is on record. CDR1 and CDR2 were assigned from the germline V gene as LGHNA and YSLEER. This sample is part of a study of monozygotic twins with inflammatory bowel disease (dated by TCRdb to about 2019). Looking at the study overall: In total, approximately 28 monozygotic twin pairs made up the full study: 19 Danish pairs, all IBD-discordant, plus nine German pairs, of which four were IBD-concordant and five were IBD-discordant. Within discordant pairs, disease-associated traits were sought mainly by comparing IBD patients with their genetically identical healthy co-twins. Each individual had, on average, about 151 000 unique TCRalpha sequences and 181 000 unique TCRbeta sequences available for analysis. Broader findings and caveats from the paper: The results gave no support for a single strong signal or clonotype linked to IBD. The analysis was unable to tell apart different T cell subtypes. Fewer clonotypes were shared with other individuals by IBD patients than by healthy twins, most markedly in patients showing signs of disease activity. Concordant and discordant twins showed no difference in repertoire similarity, possibly because of limited statistical power. Because patients were on differing immunosuppressive treatments, the repertoires may have picked up extra background noise and inter-individual variability. Measured by the inverse Simpson index, TCRbeta repertoire diversity was lower in IBD patients than in their healthy co-twins.

Library preparation employed 5' RACE. The input for every TCR library was 3500 ng of total RNA. For each sample, cDNA synthesis was carried out in eight separate reactions using SMARTScribe reverse transcriptase. Unique molecular identifiers containing a 6-nucleotide sample barcode were introduced through template switching during cDNA synthesis. TCRalpha and TCRbeta cDNA was amplified by two nested PCRs of approximately 17 and 9 cycles, with bead purification after each PCR. Before amplification, cDNA was treated with uracil DNA-glycosylase and purified using the QIAquick PCR purification kit. The second PCR added Illumina TruSeq-compatible adapters along with sample-specific barcodes. TapeStation and Qubit were used to check library quality and concentration, and roughly 4.6 ng of each library was pooled. Sequencing of the pooled libraries was done on an Illumina HiSeq2500 single-index Rapid Run using custom sequencing primers and 2 x 100 bp reads. In the authors' own workflow: MiGEC version 1.2.6 was used for UMI-based consensus assembly, which corrected PCR and sequencing errors. MiXCR version 2.1.1 was used for V(D)J alignment, clonotype assembly and CDR3 extraction. To normalise gene usage, clonotype sharing and MAIT/NKT TCR abundance, the analysis used the top 1000, 10 000 and 20 000 clonotypes per sample. After downsampling to 27 000 UMIs, diversity was calculated as the inverse Simpson index using the vegan R package. Paired Mann-Whitney U tests on discordant twin pairs were used, with Benjamini-Hochberg multiple-testing correction. TCRdb reprocessed the reads into one record per CDR3 protein sequence, lacking DNA. These V and J calls are TCRdb output, not the study's own analysis. The table for this sample shows some 150,000 distinct CDR3 sequences. In total, the top ten clones hold 2.4% of the sample.

This receptor was taken from a human donor with ulcerative colitis or Crohn's disease, or a healthy co-twin of an affected twin (not recorded which). Sequenced input: blood. In this chain, TRBV4-3 is recombined with TRBJ2-2; there is no DNA to check the TCRdb D call of TRBD1. The CDR3 has the sequence CASSRDTANTGELFF.